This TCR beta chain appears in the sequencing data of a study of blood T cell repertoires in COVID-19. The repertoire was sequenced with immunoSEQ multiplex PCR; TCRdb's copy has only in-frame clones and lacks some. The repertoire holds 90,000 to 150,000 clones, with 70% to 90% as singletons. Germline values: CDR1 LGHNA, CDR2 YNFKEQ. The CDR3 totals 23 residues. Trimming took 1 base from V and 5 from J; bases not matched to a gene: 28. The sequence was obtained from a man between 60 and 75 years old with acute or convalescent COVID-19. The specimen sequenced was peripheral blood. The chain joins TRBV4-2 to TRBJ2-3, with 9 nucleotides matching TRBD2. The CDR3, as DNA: TGTGCCAGCAGCCAAGTTATCTCGGGGGCGGGTGACGTTGATAGCGGGAGAGGAGATACGCAGTATTTT. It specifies CASSQVISGAGDVDSGRGDTQYF.